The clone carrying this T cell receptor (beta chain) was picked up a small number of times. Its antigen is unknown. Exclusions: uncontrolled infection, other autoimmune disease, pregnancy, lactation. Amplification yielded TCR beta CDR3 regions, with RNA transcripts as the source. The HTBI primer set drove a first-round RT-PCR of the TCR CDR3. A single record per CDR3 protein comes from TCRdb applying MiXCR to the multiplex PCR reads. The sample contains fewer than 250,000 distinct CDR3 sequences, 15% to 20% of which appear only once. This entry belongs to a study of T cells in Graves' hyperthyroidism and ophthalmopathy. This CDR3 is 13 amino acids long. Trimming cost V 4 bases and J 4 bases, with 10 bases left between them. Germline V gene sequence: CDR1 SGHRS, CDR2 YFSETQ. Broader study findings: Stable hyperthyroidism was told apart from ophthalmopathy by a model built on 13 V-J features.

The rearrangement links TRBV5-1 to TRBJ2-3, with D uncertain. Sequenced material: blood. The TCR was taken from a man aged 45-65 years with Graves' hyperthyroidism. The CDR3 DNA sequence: TGCGCCAGCAGCCTTTTTCTGTCAGATACGCAGTATTTT. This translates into CASSLFLSDTQYF. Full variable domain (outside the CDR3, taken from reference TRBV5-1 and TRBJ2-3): KAGVTQTPRYLIKTRGQQVTLSCSPISGHRSVSWYQQTPGQGLQFLFEYFSETQRNKGNFPGRFSGRQFSNSRSEMNVSTLELGDSALYLCASSLFLSDTQYFGPGTRLTVL.